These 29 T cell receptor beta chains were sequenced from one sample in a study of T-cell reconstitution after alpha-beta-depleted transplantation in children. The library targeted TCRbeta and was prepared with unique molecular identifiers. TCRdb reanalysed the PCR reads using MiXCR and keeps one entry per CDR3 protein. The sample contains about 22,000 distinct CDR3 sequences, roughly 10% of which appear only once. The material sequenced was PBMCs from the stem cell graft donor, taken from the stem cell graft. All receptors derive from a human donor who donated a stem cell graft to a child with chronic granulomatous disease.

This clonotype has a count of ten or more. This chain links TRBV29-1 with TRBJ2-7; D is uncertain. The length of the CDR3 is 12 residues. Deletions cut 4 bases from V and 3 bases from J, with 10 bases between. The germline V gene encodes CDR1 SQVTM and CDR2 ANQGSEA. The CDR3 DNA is TGCAGCGTTGTAGGGCCGTTCTACGAGCAGTACTTC. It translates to CSVVGPFYEQYF.

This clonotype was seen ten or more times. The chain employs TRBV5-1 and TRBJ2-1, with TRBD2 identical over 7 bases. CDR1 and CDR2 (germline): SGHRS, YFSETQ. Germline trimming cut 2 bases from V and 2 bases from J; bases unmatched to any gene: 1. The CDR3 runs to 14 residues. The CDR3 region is CASSLAGTYNEQFF. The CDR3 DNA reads TGCGCCAGCAGCTTAGCGGGGACCTACAATGAGCAGTTCTTC.

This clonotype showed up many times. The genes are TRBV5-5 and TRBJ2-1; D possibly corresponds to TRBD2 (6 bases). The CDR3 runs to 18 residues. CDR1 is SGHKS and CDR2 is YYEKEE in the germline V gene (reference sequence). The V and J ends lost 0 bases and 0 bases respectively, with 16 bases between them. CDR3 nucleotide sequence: TGTGCCAGCAGCTTGGGGGGCCTGACCGGGAGCTCCTACAATGAGCAGTTCTTC. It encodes CASSLGGLTGSSYNEQFF.

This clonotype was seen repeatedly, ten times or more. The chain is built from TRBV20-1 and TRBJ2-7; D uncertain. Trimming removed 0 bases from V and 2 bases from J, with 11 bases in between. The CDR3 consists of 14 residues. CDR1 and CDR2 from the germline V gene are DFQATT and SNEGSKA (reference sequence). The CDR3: CSARDRGSTYEQYF. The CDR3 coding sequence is TGCAGTGCTAGAGATCGTGGCAGTACCTACGAGCAGTACTTC.

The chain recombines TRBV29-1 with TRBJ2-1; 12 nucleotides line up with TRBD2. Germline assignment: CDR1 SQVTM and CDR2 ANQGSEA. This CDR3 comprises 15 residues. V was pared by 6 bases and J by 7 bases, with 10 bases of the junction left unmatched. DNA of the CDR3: TGCAGCGTCGGAAGAACTAGCGGGGGGTTGAATGAGCAGTTCTTC. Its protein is CSVGRTSGGLNEQFF.

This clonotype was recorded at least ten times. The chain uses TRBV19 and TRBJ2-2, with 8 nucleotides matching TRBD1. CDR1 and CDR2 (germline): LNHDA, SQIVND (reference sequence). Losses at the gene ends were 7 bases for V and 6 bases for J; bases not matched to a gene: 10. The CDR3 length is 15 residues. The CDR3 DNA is TGTGCCAGTACCCGTCGGACAGGGTGGTCCGGGGAGCTGTTTTTT. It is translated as CASTRRTGWSGELFF.

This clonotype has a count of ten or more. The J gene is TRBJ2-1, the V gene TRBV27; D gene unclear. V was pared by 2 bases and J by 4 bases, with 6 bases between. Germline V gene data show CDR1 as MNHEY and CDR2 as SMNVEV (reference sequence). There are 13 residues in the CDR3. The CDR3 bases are TGTGCCAGCAGTTTAATCCAATACAATGAGCAGTTCTTC. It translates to CASSLIQYNEQFF.

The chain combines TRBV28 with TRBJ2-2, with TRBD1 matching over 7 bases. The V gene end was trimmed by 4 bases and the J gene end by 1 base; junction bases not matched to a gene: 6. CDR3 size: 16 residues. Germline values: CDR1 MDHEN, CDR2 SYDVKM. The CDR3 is CASSSDRLRNTGELFF. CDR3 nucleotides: TGTGCCAGCAGTTCGGACAGGCTCCGGAACACCGGGGAGCTGTTTTTT. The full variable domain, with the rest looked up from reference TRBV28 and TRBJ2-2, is DVKVTQSSRYLVKRTGEKVFLECVQDMDHENMFWYRQDPGLGLRLIYFSYDVKMKEKGDIPEGYSVSREKKERFSLILESASTNQTSMYLCASSSDRLRNTGELFFGEGSRLTVL.

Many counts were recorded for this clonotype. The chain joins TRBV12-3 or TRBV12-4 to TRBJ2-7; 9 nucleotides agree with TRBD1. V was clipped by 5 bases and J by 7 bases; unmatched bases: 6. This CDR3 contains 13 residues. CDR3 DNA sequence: TGTGCCAGCAGTGCAGGGACAGGGAGAGAGCAGTACTTC. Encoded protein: CASSAGTGREQYF.

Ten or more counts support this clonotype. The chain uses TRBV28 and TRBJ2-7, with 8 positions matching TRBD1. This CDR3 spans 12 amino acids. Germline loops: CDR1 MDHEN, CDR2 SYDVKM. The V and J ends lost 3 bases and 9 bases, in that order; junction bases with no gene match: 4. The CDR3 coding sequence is TGTGCCAGCAGTTTGGGGGACAGGAGGCAGTACTTC. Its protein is CASSLGDRRQYF.

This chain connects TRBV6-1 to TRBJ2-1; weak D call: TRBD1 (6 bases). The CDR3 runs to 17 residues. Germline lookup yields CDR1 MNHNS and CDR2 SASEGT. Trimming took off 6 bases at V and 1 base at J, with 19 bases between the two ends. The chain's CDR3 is CASSPINPGVSYNEQFF. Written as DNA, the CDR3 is TGTGCCAGCAGCCCAATAAACCCAGGGGTTTCCTACAATGAGCAGTTCTTC.

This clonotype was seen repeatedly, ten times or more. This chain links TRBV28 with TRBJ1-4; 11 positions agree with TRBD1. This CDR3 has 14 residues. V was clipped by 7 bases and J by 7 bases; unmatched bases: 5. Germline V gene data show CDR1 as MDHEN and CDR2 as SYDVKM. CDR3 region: CASIGQGAGEKLFF. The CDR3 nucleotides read TGTGCCAGCATCGGACAGGGGGCAGGTGAAAAACTGTTTTTT.

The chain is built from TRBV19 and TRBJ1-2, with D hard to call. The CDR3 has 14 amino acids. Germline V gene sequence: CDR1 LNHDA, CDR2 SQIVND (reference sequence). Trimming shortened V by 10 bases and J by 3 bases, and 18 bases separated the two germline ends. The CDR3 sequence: CAMSPGHIYYGYTF. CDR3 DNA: TGTGCCATGAGCCCTGGGCACATCTACTATGGCTACACCTTC.

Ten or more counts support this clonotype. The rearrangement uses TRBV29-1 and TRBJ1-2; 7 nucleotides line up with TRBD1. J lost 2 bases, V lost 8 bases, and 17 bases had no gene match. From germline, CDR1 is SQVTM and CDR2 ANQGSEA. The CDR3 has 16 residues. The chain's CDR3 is CSSYVPGQRPNYGYTF. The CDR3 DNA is TGCAGCTCCTACGTACCGGGACAGCGACCCAACTATGGCTACACCTTC.

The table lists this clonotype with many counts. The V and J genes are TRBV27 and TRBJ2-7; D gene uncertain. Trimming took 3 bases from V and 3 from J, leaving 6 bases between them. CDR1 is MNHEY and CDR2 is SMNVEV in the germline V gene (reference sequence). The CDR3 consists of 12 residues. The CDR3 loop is CASSFLGYEQYF. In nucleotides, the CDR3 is TGTGCCAGCAGTTTTCTCGGCTACGAGCAGTACTTC.

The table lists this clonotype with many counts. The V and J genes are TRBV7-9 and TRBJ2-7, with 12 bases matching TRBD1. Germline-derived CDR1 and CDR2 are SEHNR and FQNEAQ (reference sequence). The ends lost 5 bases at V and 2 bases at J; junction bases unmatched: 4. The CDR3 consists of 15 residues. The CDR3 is CASSPGQGATYEQYF. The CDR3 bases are TGTGCCAGCAGCCCGGGACAGGGGGCTACCTACGAGCAGTACTTC.

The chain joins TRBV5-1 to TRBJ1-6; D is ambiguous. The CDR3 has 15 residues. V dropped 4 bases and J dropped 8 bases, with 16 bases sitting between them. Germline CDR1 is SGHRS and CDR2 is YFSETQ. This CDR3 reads CASSGGPHGDSPLHF. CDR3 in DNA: TGCGCCAGCAGCGGAGGACCCCATGGGGATTCACCCCTCCACTTT.

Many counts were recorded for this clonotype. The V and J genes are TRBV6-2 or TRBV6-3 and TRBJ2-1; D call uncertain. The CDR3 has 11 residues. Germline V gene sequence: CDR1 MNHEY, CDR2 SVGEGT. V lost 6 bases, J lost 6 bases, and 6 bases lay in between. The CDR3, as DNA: TGTGCCAGCAGCGAGCGCAATGAGCAGTTCTTC. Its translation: CASSERNEQFF.

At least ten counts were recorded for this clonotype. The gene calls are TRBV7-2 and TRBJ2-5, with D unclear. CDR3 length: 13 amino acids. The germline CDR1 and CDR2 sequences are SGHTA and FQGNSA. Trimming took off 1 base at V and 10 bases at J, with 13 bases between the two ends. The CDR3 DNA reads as TGTGCCAGCAGCTTAGGTTCCGCTAGGAGCCAGTACTTC. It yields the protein CASSLGSARSQYF.

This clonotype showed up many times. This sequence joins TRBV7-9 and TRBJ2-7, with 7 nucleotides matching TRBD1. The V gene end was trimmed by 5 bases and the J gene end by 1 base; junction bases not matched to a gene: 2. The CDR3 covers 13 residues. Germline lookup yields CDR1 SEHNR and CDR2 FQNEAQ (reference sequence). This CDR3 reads CASSRDRSYEQYF. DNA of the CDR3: TGTGCCAGCAGCCGGGACAGATCCTACGAGCAGTACTTC.

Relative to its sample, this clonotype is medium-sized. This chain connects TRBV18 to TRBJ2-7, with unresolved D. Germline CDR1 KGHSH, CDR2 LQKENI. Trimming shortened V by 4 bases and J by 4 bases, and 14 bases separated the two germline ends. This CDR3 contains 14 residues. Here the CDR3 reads CASSLRPGEYEQYF. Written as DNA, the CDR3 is TGTGCCAGCTCACTTCGCCCAGGCGAGTACGAGCAGTACTTC.

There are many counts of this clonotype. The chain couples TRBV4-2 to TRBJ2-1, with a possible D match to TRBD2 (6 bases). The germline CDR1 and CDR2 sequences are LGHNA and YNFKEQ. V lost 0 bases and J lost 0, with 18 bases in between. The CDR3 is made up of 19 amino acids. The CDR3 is CASSQEGASGGSSYNEQFF. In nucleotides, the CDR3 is TGTGCCAGCAGCCAAGAGGGCGCCAGCGGAGGGAGCTCCTACAATGAGCAGTTCTTC.

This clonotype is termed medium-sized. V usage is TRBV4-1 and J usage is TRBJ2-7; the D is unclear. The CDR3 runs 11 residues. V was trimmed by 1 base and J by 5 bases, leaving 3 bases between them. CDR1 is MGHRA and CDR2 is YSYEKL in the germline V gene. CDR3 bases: TGCGCCAGCAGCCAAGGGGACGAGCAGTACTTC. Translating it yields CASSQGDEQYF.

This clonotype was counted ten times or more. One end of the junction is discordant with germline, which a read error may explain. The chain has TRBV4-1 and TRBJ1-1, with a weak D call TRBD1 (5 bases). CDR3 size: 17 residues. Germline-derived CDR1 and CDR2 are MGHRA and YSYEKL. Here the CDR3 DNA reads TGCGCCAGCAGCGAAGACGTAGGGGACGACATGAACACTGAAGCTTTCTTT. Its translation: CASSEDVGDDMNTEAFF.

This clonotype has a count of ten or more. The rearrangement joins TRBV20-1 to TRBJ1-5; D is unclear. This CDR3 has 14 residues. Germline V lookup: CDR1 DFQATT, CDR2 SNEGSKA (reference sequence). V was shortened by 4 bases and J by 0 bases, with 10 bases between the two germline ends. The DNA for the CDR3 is TGCAGTGCTACTGCGCAAGATAGCAATCAGCCCCAGCATTTT. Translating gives CSATAQDSNQPQHF.

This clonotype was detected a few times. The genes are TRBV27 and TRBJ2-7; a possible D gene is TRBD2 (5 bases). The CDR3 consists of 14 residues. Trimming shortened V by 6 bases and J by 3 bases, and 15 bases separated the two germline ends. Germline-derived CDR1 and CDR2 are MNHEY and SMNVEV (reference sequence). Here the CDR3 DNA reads TGTGCCAGCAGCCACCCCGGGATCGACTACGAGCAGTACTTC. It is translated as CASSHPGIDYEQYF.

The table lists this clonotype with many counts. The CDR3 DNA sequence: TGTGCCAGCAGCTCAATCTGGGGGGTACAAGAGACCCAGTACTTC. It yields the protein CASSSIWGVQETQYF. The chain links TRBV7-2 to TRBJ2-5; TRBD2 is a possible D gene (6 bases). Germline V gives CDR1 SGHTA, CDR2 FQGNSA. This CDR3 is 15 amino acids long. V was pared by 4 bases and J by 2 bases, with 14 bases between.

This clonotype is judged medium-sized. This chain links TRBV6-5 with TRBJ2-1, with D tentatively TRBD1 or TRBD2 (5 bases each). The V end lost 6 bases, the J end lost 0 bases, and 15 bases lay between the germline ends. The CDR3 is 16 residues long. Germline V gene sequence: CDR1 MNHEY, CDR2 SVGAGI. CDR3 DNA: TGTGCCAGCAGGCCACCAGGGAGCAGCTCCTACAATGAGCAGTTCTTC. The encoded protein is CASRPPGSSSYNEQFF.

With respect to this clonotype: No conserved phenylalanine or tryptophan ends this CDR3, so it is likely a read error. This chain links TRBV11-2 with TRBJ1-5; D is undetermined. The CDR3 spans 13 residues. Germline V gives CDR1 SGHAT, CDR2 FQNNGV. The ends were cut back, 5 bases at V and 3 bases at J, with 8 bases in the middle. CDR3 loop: CASSVEFNQPQHL. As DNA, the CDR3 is TGTGCCAGCAGCGTGGAGTTCAATCAGCCCCAGCATTTG.